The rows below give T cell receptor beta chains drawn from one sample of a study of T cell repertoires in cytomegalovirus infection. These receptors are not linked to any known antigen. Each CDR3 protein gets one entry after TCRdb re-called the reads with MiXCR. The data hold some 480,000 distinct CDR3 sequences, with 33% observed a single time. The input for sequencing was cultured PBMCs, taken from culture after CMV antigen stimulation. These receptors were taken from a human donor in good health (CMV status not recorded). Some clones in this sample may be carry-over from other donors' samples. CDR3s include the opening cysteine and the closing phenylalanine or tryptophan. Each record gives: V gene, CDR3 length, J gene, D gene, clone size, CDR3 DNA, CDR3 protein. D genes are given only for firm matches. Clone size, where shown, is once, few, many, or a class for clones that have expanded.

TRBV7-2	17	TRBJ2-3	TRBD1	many	TGTGCCAGCAGCCTTTCACGGGACAGGGGATACACAGATACGCAGTATTTT	CASSLSRDRGYTDTQYF
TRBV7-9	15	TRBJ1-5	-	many	TGTGCCAGCAGTTACGGGCAGGGGAGCAATCAGCCCCAGCATTTT	CASSYGQGSNQPQHF
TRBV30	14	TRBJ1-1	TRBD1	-	TGTGCCTGGAGGGACCGGGACAGGAACACTGAAGCTTTCTTT	CAWRDRDRNTEAFF
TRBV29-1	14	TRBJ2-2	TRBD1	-	TGCAGCGCCAGACAGGGATCGAACACCGGGGAGCTGTTTTTT	CSARQGSNTGELFF
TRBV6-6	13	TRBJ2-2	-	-	TGTGCCAGCAGTCCCGCCGGTACCGGGGAGCTGTTTTTT	CASSPAGTGELFF
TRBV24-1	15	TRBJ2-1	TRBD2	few	TGTGCCACCAGTGATGGGGGGGACGCGTACAATGAGCAGTTCTTC	CATSDGGDAYNEQFF
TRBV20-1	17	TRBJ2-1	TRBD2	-	TGCAGTGCTGTATCGGCGGCGGGAGGTAGTTCCTACAATGAGCAGTTCTTC	CSAVSAAGGSSYNEQFF
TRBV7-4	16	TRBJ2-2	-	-	TGTGCCAGCAGTCCTGCGCCGACAGGGAGGGCCGGGGAGCTGTTTTTT	CASSPAPTGRAGELFF
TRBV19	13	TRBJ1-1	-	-	TGTGCCAGTAGTAAGGCGGGGCTCACTGAAGCTTTCTTT	CASSKAGLTEAFF
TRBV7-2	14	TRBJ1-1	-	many	TGTGCCAGCAGCTTACGGACCGGGGAAACTGAAGCTTTCTTT	CASSLRTGETEAFF
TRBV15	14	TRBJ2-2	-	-	TGTGCCACCAGCAGGTCCGGGGACACCGGGGAGCTGTTTTTT	CATSRSGDTGELFF
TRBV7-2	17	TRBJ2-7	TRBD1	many	TGTGCCAGCAGCTTAAAGGGTAGAGGGGACAGATCCTACGAGCAGTACTTC	CASSLKGRGDRSYEQYF
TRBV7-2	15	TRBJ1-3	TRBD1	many	TGTGCCAGCAGCTTCGGGACAGCCTCTGGAAACACCATATATTTT	CASSFGTASGNTIYF
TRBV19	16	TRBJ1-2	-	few	TGTGCCAGTAGGTCCGACATTGGGCGGCAGGGTTATGGCTACACCTTC	CASRSDIGRQGYGYTF
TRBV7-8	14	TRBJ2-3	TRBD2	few	TGTGCCAGCGGGCGGGGGAGGGGCCCAGATACGCAGTATTTT	CASGRGRGPDTQYF
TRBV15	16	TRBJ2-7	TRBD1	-	TGTGCCACCAGCAGAGGTGGGACAGGACGTTCCTACGAGCAGTACTTC	CATSRGGTGRSYEQYF
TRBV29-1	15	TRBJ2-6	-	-	TGCAGCGTGGATACGCAGGCTTCTGGGGCCAACGTCCTGACTTTC	CSVDTQASGANVLTF
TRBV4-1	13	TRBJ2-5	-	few	TGCGCCAGCAGCCAGGGCTGCGGCGAGACCCAGTACTTC	CASSQGCGETQYF
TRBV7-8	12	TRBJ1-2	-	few	TGTGCCAGCAGCTTATGGGACTATGGCTACACCTTC	CASSLWDYGYTF
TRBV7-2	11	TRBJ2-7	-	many	TGTGCCAGCAGCCTTACCTACGAGCAGTACTTC	CASSLTYEQYF
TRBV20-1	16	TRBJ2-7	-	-	TGCAGTGCTAGAGATCCCAGGGCCCCGAGCTCCTACGAGCAGTACTTC	CSARDPRAPSSYEQYF
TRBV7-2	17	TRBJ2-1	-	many	TGTGCCAGCAGCTTAGTACTAGCCATCCTAGGATACAATGAGCAGTTCTTC	CASSLVLAILGYNEQFF
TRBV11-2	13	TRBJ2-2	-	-	TGTGCCAGCAGCGCCCGGAGTCCCGGGGAGCTGTTTTTT	CASSARSPGELFF
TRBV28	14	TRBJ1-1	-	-	TGTGCCAGCAGTTTGATCGTAGTGAACACTGAAGCTTTCTTT	CASSLIVVNTEAFF
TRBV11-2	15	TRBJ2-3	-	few	TGTGCCAGCAGCTTAAGGCGAGGGAACACAGATACGCAGTATTTT	CASSLRRGNTDTQYF
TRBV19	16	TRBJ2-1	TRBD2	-	TGTGCCAGTAGTGCGTCGACTAGCAGGCCAGACAATGAGCAGTTCTTC	CASSASTSRPDNEQFF
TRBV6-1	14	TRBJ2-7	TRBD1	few	TGTGCCAGCAGTTATCAGGGGGCTCTCTACGAGCAGTACTTC	CASSYQGALYEQYF
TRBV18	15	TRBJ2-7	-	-	TGTGCCAGCTCACCACCTGGGACTCTCCAGTGGGAGCAGTACTTC	CASSPPGTLQWEQYF
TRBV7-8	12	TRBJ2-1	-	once	TGTGCCAGCAGCTTCCTGGGGGGTGAGCAGTTCTTC	CASSFLGGEQFF
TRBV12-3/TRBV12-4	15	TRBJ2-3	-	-	TGTGCCAGCAGCCCCTCTGGGGTTAGCACAGATACGCAGTATTTT	CASSPSGVSTDTQYF
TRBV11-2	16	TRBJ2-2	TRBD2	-	TGTGCCAGCAGCTTAGGGGCGGGAGTGGTGACCGGGGAGCTGTTTTTT	CASSLGAGVVTGELFF
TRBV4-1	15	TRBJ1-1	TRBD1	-	TGCGCCAGCAGCCAGACCCAGGGGGCGTATACTGAAGCTTTCTTT	CASSQTQGAYTEAFF
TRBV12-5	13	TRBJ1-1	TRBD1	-	TGTGCTAGTGGTGCCGGAGAGGGGGCGCGGGCTTTCTTT	CASGAGEGARAFF
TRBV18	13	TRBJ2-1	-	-	TGTGCCAGCTCACCAGGACTAACGAATGAGCAGTTCTTC	CASSPGLTNEQFF
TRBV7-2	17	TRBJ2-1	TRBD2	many	TGTGCCAGCAGCTTTTTGAAACTAGCGGGAGACCCCGATGAGCAGTTCTTC	CASSFLKLAGDPDEQFF
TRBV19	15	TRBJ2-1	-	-	TGTGCCAGTAGTATAGAGGGGTGGGCCTACAATGAGCAGTTCTTC	CASSIEGWAYNEQFF
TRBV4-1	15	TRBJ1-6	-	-	TGCGCCAGCAGCCAAGATACAGGAGTATATTCACCCCTCCACTTT	CASSQDTGVYSPLHF
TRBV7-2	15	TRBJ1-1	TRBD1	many	TGTGCCAGCAGCCTACGACGACAGGGGGGCGATGAAGCTTTCTTT	CASSLRRQGGDEAFF
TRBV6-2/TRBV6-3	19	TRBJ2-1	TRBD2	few	TGTGCCGCTAGTCACGGCGGGAGCGACCTTTGGGGCTTACAGAATGAGCAGTTCTTC	CAASHGGSDLWGLQNEQFF
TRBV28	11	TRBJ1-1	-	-	TGTGCCACCGGACGGCACACTGAAGCTTTCTTT	CATGRHTEAFF
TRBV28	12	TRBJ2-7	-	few	TGTGCCAGCAGTGACAGGTTCAACGAGCAGTACTTC	CASSDRFNEQYF
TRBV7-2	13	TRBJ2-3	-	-	TGTGCCAGCAGCTCCAATCGGCGGGATACGCAGTATTTT	CASSSNRRDTQYF
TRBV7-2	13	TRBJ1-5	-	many	TGTGCCAGCAGCTTAGAATCAGGGCAGCCCCAGCATTTT	CASSLESGQPQHF
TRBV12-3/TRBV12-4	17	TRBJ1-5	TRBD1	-	TGTGCCAGCAGCCACCGACAGGGCGGAGGAAGCAATCAGCCCCAGCATTTT	CASSHRQGGGSNQPQHF
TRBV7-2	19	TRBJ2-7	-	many	TGTGCCAGCAGCGGGTCCCAGCGTCCCAGTGGGGTCTTATTCTACGAGCAGTACTTC	CASSGSQRPSGVLFYEQYF
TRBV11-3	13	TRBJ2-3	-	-	TGTGCCAGCAGCACCCTAGCTGCAGATACGCAGTATTTT	CASSTLAADTQYF
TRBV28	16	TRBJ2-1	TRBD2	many	TGTGCCAGCAGTCTCCGGACTAGCGGGACCTACAATGAGCAGTTCTTC	CASSLRTSGTYNEQFF
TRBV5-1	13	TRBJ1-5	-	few	TGCGCCAGCAGCCCGGACGGCGGGAGTACCCAGCATTTT	CASSPDGGSTQHF
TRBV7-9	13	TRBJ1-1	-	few	TGTGCCAGCAGCTTCCTTTCAAACACTGAAGCTTTCTTT	CASSFLSNTEAFF
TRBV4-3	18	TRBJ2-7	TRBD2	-	TGCGCCAGCAGCCAGACTAGCGGGATTAATAGAGGCTCCTACGAGCAGTACTTC	CASSQTSGINRGSYEQYF
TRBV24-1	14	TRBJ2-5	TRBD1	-	TGTGCCACCAGAGACTCCGGGACAGAAGAGACCCAGTACTTC	CATRDSGTEETQYF
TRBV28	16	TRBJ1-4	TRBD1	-	TGTGCCAGCAGTATGGGGACAGGGCGGGGGGGTGAAAAACTGTTTTTT	CASSMGTGRGGEKLFF
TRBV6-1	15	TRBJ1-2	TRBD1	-	TGTGCCAGCAGGGAATACAGGGGAGCCTCCTATGGCTACACCTTC	CASREYRGASYGYTF
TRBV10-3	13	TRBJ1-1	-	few	TGTGCCATCAGTGAGGGGGCCAGCACTGAAGCTTTCTTT	CAISEGASTEAFF
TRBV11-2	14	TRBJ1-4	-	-	TGTGCCAGCAGCGCGAGGGGGTTTCATGAAAAACTGTTTTTT	CASSARGFHEKLFF
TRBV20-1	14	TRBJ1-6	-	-	TGCAGTGCGGAATCGCAATCCTATAATTCACCCCTCCACTTT	CSAESQSYNSPLHF
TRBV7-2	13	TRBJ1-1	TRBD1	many	TGTGCCAGCAGCTTAGGCCAGGGGGCGGAAGCTTTCTTT	CASSLGQGAEAFF
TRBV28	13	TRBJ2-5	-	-	TGTGCCAGCAGTTTGCCCCAGAGGGAGACCCAGTACTTC	CASSLPQRETQYF